The rows below give T cell receptor beta chains drawn from one sample of a study of control samples from healthy donors and cancer patients. Measured with immunoSEQ multiplex PCR; TCRdb has only the in-frame clones, and not every one. Of 120,000 or so clones detected, almost 95% appear once; the ten largest clones hold approximately 0.58%. Sequencing used PBMCs. The source is a man aged 80 or over with head and neck cancer. Both conserved end residues are part of each CDR3. A D gene is named only where the DNA matches it firmly. The size entry is marked missing in some rows and otherwise reads once, few, many or a size class.

d_gene	abundance	j_gene	v_gene	CDR3aa	CDR3nt
-	-	TRBJ2-1	TRBV27	CASSPGTNSYNEQFF	TGTGCCAGCAGTCCCGGGACAAATTCCTACAATGAGCAGTTCTTC
-	-	TRBJ2-3	TRBV11-3	CASSFTRTDTQYF	TGTGCCAGCAGCTTTACTAGAACAGATACGCAGTATTTT
TRBD1	-	TRBJ2-7	TRBV6-2/TRBV6-3	CASSLQGARGEQYF	TGTGCCAGCAGTTTACAGGGGGCCCGTGGCGAGCAGTACTTC
TRBD1	-	TRBJ1-4	TRBV9	CASSADRGSGKLFF	TGTGCCAGCAGCGCCGACAGGGGTTCTGGAAAACTGTTTTTT
-	-	TRBJ1-2	TRBV20-1	CSAPSGNGYTF	TGCAGTGCCCCTTCAGGGAATGGCTACACCTTC
-	few	TRBJ1-5	TRBV6-5	CASSYGTGPWPQHF	TGTGCCAGCAGTTACGGGACGGGGCCTTGGCCCCAGCATTTT
-	-	TRBJ1-2	TRBV5-1	CASSLAYSSGLTF	TGCGCCAGCAGCTTGGCCTATTCTAGTGGTCTCACCTTC
-	-	TRBJ2-2	TRBV2	CASRDTGPGELFF	TGTGCCAGCAGGGATACAGGGCCCGGGGAGCTGTTTTTT
-	-	TRBJ2-2	TRBV19	CASKRQQDTGELFF	TGTGCCAGTAAACGACAACAGGACACCGGGGAGCTGTTTTTT
TRBD1	once	TRBJ1-4	TRBV5-8	CASSLEGGQGRNEKLFF	TGTGCCAGCAGCTTGGAGGGTGGACAGGGGAGGAATGAAAAACTGTTTTTT
-	-	TRBJ1-2	TRBV7-2	CASSLYTDYGYTF	TGTGCCAGCAGCTTATATACGGACTATGGCTACACCTTC
-	-	TRBJ2-2	TRBV24-1	CASKNSREEHRGAVF	TGTGCCAGTAAAAATTCCCGGGAAGAACACCGGGGAGCTGTTTTT
-	-	TRBJ2-7	TRBV9	CASSAGPGRALSYEQYF	TGTGCCAGCAGCGCCGGCCCCGGCAGGGCACTCTCCTACGAGCAGTACTTC
-	-	TRBJ2-3	TRBV7-9	CASSAADTQYF	TGTGCCAGCAGCGCGGCAGATACGCAGTATTTT
-	-	TRBJ2-6	TRBV5-1	CASTLALGSGANVLTF	TGCGCCAGCACCCTCGCATTAGGCTCTGGGGCCAACGTCCTGACTTTC
-	-	TRBJ2-4	TRBV7-9	CASSYSPSEGKNIQYF	TGTGCCAGCAGCTATTCCCCTTCGGAGGGCAAAAACATTCAGTACTTC
TRBD1	-	TRBJ1-5	TRBV10-3	CAIGQGGPQHF	TGTGCCATCGGGCAGGGGGGCCCCCAGCATTTT
-	-	TRBJ1-5	TRBV19	CASSISTYSNQPQHF	TGTGCCAGTAGTATTTCCACTTATAGCAATCAGCCCCAGCATTTT
-	-	TRBJ1-2	TRBV5-5	CASSIRQTRSSYGYTF	TGTGCCAGCAGTATACGACAGACACGAAGCTCCTATGGCTACACCTTC
-	once	TRBJ2-2	TRBV27	CASSKGTGELFF	TGTGCCAGCAGTAAGGGCACCGGGGAGCTGTTTTTT
-	once	TRBJ1-4	TRBV3-1/TRBV3-2	CASSQRSGEGRLFF	TGTGCCAGCAGTCAACGATCAGGGGAAGGAAGACTGTTTTTT
-	-	TRBJ2-3	TRBV14	CASSPRVSTDTQYF	TGTGCCAGCAGCCCCCGGGTGAGCACAGATACGCAGTATTTT
TRBD1	-	TRBJ1-2	TRBV30	CAWTVGTGYGYGYTF	TGTGCCTGGACCGTAGGGACAGGGTATGGCTATGGCTACACCTTC
TRBD2	once	TRBJ2-2	TRBV5-1	CASSLVTSGGTGELFF	TGCGCCAGCAGCTTGGTTACCAGCGGGGGAACCGGGGAGCTGTTTTTT
TRBD1	-	TRBJ1-3	TRBV30	CAWSVLTGGQSGNTIYF	TGTGCCTGGAGTGTCCTCACAGGGGGTCAGTCTGGAAACACCATATATTTT
-	-	TRBJ1-1	TRBV6-4	CASSDSSGGTEAFF	TGTGCCAGCAGTGACTCTTCGGGGGGCACTGAAGCTTTCTTT
TRBD1	-	TRBJ1-4	TRBV5-4	CASGDRGTTNEKLFF	TGTGCCAGCGGGGACAGGGGAACAACTAATGAAAAACTGTTTTTT
TRBD1	-	TRBJ1-1	TRBV3-1/TRBV3-2	CASSRGPGGTEAFF	TGTGCCAGCAGCCGGGGCCCAGGGGGCACTGAAGCTTTCTTT
-	-	TRBJ1-2	TRBV4-3	CASSQDGHYGYTF	TGCGCCAGCAGCCAAGATGGGCACTATGGCTACACCTTC
TRBD2	-	TRBJ2-5	TRBV6-5	CASTNSGRITQYF	TGTGCCAGCACTAATAGCGGGAGAATAACCCAGTACTTC
-	-	TRBJ2-1	TRBV24-1	CATSDADARSYNEQFF	TGTGCCACCAGTGATGCGGACGCCCGCTCCTACAATGAGCAGTTCTTC
-	-	TRBJ1-1	TRBV6-5	CASSYQVTISTEAFF	TGTGCCAGCAGTTACCAGGTTACAATTTCCACTGAAGCTTTCTTT
-	-	TRBJ1-6	TRBV6-5	CASSRDSSAGIPLHF	TGTGCCAGCAGTCGAGACAGCAGTGCCGGGATACCCCTCCACTTT
TRBD2	once	TRBJ2-7	TRBV7-8	CASSLRPLGGLASPYEQYF	TGTGCCAGCAGCTTAAGGCCCCTCGGGGGACTAGCGTCACCCTACGAGCAGTACTTC
-	-	TRBJ1-4	TRBV6-1	CASSDSVTGFNEKLFF	TGTGCCAGCAGTGATAGCGTGACAGGTTTTAATGAAAAACTGTTTTTT
-	-	TRBJ2-7	TRBV5-1	CASSQTITGTLYYEQYF	TGCGCCAGCAGCCAAACAATAACCGGGACGCTCTACTACGAGCAGTACTTC
-	-	TRBJ1-1	TRBV9	CASSDDWGTEAFF	TGTGCCAGCAGCGACGATTGGGGGACTGAAGCTTTCTTT
-	-	TRBJ2-7	TRBV6-5	CASSYGGVEQYF	TGTGCCAGCAGTTACGGCGGGGTCGAGCAGTACTTC
TRBD2	-	TRBJ2-1	TRBV5-1	CASAAGGMNEQFF	TGCGCCAGCGCAGCGGGAGGAATGAATGAGCAGTTCTTC
TRBD1	-	TRBJ1-2	TRBV5-1	CASSSDRGGYGYTF	TGCGCCAGCAGCTCCGACAGGGGGGGTTATGGCTACACCTTC
-	-	TRBJ1-1	TRBV6-5	CASSYQGSGTNTEAFF	TGTGCCAGCAGTTACCAAGGTTCAGGGACGAACACTGAAGCTTTCTTT
-	-	TRBJ2-7	TRBV14	CASSQVFTGGGEQYF	TGTGCCAGCAGCCAAGTCTTCACAGGAGGCGGAGAGCAGTACTTC
TRBD1	-	TRBJ1-1	TRBV3-1/TRBV3-2	CASSLKAGQRNTEAFF	TGTGCCAGCAGCCTGAAAGCGGGACAGCGTAACACTGAAGCTTTCTTT
-	-	TRBJ1-3	TRBV18	CASSGGVSSGNTIYF	TGTGCCAGCTCAGGGGGGGTGAGCTCTGGAAACACCATATATTTT
TRBD2	-	TRBJ2-3	TRBV9	CASSVLPQGSGRIDTQYF	TGTGCCAGCAGCGTACTCCCCCAGGGTAGCGGGAGGATCGATACGCAGTATTTT
-	-	TRBJ2-7	TRBV6-5	CASRSERSPYEQYF	TGTGCCAGCAGGTCCGAACGAAGCCCCTACGAGCAGTACTTC
TRBD2	-	TRBJ2-1	TRBV7-9	CASSLSASGYNEQFF	TGTGCCAGCAGCTTATCTGCTAGCGGCTACAATGAGCAGTTCTTC
TRBD1	-	TRBJ1-6	TRBV10-2	CASRPGQENSPLHF	TGCGCCAGCAGGCCGGGACAGGAGAATTCACCCCTCCACTTT
TRBD1	-	TRBJ1-1	TRBV7-8	CASSFGTGGSRTEAFF	TGTGCCAGCAGCTTCGGGACAGGGGGCTCGAGGACTGAAGCTTTCTTT
TRBD1	-	TRBJ1-3	TRBV6-6	CASSYGTGTGNTIYF	TGTGCCAGCAGTTACGGGACAGGGACTGGAAACACCATATATTTT
TRBD1	-	TRBJ1-4	TRBV5-1	CATRKDRGNEKLFF	TGCGCCACAAGAAAGGACAGGGGAAATGAAAAACTGTTTTTT
-	-	TRBJ1-4	TRBV10-3	CAISELSTNEKLFF	TGTGCCATCAGTGAGCTGTCAACTAATGAAAAACTGTTTTTT
TRBD1	once	TRBJ1-1	TRBV28	CASNQRTGVSMNTEAFF	TGTGCCAGCAATCAGAGGACAGGGGTTTCGATGAACACTGAAGCTTTCTTT
-	-	TRBJ1-4	TRBV6-5	CASSSRDAGQEKLFF	TGTGCCAGCAGTTCCCGGGACGCTGGTCAGGAAAAACTGTTTTTT
-	-	TRBJ2-3	TRBV7-7	CASSLGGATDTQYF	TGTGCCAGCAGCTTAGGTGGCGCCACAGATACGCAGTATTTT
-	-	TRBJ1-4	TRBV5-6	CASSLVRNTATNEKLFF	TGTGCCAGCAGCTTGGTACGGAACACCGCAACTAATGAAAAACTGTTTTTT
-	-	TRBJ2-7	TRBV2	CASSVQGDPIEQYF	TGTGCCAGCAGTGTGCAGGGCGATCCTATCGAGCAGTACTTC